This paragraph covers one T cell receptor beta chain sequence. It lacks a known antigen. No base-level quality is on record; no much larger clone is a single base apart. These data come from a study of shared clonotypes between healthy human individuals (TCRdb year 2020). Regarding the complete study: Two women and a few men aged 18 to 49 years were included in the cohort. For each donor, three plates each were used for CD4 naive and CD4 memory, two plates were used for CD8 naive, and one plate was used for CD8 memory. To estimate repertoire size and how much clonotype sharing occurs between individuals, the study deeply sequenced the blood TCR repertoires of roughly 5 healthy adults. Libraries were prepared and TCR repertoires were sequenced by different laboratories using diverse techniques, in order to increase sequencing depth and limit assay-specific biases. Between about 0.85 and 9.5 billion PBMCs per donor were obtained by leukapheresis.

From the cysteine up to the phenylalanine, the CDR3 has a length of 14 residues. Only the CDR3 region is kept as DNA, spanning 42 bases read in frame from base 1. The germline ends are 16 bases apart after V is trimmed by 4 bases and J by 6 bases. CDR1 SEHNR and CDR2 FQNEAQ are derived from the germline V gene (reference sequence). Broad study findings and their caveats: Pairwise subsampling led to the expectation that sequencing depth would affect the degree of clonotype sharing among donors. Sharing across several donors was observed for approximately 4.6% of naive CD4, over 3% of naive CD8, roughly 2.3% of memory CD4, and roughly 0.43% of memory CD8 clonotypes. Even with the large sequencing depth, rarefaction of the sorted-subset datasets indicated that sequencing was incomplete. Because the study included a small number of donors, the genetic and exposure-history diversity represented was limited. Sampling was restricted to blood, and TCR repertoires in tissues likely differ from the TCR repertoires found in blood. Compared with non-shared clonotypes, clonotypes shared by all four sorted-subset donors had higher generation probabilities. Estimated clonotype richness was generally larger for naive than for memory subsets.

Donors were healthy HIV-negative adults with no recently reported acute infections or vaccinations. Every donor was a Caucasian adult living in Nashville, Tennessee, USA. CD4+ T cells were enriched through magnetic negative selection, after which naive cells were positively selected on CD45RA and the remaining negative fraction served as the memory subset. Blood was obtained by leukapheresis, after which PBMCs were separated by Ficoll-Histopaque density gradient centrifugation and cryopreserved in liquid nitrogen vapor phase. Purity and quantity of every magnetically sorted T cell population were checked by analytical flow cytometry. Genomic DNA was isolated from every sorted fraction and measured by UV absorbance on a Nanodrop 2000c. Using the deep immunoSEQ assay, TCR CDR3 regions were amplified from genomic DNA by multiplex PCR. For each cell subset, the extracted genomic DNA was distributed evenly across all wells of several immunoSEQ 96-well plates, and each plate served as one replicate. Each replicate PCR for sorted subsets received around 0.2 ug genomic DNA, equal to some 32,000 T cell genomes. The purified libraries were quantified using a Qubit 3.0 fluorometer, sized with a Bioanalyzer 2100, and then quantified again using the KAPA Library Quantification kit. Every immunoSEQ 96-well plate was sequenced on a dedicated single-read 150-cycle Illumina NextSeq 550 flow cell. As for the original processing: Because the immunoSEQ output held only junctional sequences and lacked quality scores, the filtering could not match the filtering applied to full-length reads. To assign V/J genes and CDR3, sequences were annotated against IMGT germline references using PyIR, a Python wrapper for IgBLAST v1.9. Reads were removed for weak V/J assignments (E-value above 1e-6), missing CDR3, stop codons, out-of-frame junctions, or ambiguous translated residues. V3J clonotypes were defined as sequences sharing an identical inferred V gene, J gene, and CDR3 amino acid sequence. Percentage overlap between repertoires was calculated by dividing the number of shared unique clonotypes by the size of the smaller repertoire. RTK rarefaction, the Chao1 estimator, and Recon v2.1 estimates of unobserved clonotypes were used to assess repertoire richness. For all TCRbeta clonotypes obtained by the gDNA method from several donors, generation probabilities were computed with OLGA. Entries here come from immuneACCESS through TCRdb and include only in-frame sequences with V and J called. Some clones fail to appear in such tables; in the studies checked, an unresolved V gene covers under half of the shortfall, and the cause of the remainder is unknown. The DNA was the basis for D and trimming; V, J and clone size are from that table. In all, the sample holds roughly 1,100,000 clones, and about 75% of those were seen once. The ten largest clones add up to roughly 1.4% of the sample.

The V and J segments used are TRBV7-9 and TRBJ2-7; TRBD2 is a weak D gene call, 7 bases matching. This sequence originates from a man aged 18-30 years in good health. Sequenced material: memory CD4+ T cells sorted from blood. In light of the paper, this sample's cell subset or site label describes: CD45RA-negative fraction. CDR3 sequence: CASSSAGARPEQYF. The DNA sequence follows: TGTGCCAGCAGCTCGGCGGGGGCGCGGCCCGAGCAGTACTTC.